This T cell receptor (beta chain) stems from a study of cytomegalovirus exposure and HLA in healthy donors. The study's findings and limits: High specificity and sensitivity for cytomegalovirus status were reported for the classifier. TCR beta V- and J-gene trimming was later associated with a missense DCLRE1C variant. TCR beta sequences reportedly predicted the HLA-A and HLA-B alleles of most subjects accurately. Later analysis suggested links between common viral pathogens and several top significant clusters.

This CDR3 is built from 19 residues. Trimming took 5 bases from V and 0 from J; bases not matched to a gene: 14. CDR1 SNHLY and CDR2 FYNNEI come from the germline V gene. A remark on this clone: Its antigen is unidentified.

This PCR relied on a set of 60 Vbeta primers and 13 Jbeta primers. Using immunoSEQ multiplex PCR, the repertoire was profiled, and TCRdb retains in-frame clones only, with some absent. The data show 150,000 to 200,000 clones, with roughly four fifths seen just once and 1% held by the top ten. This sequence originates from a woman aged 35 to 49 in good health and CMV-seronegative. Material for sequencing was PBMCs. This chain connects TRBV2 to TRBJ2-1; 9 bases are shared with TRBD2. The CDR3 reads CASSISGSSHQSSYNEQFF. The CDR3 DNA reads TGTGCCAGCAGTATTAGCGGGAGCTCACACCAAAGCTCCTACAATGAGCAGTTCTTC.